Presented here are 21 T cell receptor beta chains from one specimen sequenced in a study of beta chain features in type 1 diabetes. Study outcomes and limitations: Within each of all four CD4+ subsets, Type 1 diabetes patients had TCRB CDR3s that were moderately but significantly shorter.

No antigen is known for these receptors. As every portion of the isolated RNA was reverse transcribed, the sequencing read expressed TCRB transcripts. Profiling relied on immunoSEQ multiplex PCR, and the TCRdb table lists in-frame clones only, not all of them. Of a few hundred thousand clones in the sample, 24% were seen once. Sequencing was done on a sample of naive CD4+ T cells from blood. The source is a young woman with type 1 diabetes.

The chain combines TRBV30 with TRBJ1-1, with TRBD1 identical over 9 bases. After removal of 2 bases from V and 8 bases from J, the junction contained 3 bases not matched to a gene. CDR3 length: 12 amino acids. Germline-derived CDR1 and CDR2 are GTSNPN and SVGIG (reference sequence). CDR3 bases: TGTGCCTGGAGTCAGACAGGGGGGGAAGCTTTCTTT. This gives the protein CAWSQTGGEAFF. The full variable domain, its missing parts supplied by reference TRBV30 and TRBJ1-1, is SQTIHQWPATLVQPVGSPLSLECTVEGTSNPNLYWYRQAAGRGLQLLFYSVGIGQISSEVPQNLSASRPQDRQFILSSKKLLLSDSGFYLCAWSQTGGEAFFGQGTRLTVV.

This CDR3 reads CASSETSGSTYNEQFF. The CDR3, as DNA: TGCGCCAGCAGCGAGACTAGCGGGTCTACCTACAATGAGCAGTTCTTC. The genes are TRBV5-1 and TRBJ2-1; TRBD2 aligns across 10 bases. This CDR3 is 16 amino acids long. Germline CDR1 is SGHRS and CDR2 is YFSETQ. Trimming cost V 4 bases and J 2 bases; bases outside gene matches: 6.

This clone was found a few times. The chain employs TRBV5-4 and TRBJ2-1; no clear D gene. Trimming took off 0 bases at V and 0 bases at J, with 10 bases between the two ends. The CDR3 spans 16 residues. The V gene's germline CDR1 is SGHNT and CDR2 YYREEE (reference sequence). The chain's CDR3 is CASSLALASSYNEQFF. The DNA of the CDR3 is TGTGCCAGCAGCTTGGCTTTGGCTAGCTCCTACAATGAGCAGTTCTTC.

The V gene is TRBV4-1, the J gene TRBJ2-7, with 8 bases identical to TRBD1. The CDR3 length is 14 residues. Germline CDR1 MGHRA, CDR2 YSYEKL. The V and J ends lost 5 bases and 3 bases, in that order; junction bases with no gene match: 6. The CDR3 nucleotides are TGCGCCAGCAGCGGGACAGGCGGAAACTACGAGCAGTACTTC. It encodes CASSGTGGNYEQYF.

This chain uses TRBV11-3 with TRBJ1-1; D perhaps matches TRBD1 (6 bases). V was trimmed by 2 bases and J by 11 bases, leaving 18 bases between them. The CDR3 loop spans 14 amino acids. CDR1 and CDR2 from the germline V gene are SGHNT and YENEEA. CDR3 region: CASSLYRGGTGAFF. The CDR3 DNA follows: TGTGCCAGCAGCTTATACCGAGGGGGTACGGGGGCTTTCTTT.

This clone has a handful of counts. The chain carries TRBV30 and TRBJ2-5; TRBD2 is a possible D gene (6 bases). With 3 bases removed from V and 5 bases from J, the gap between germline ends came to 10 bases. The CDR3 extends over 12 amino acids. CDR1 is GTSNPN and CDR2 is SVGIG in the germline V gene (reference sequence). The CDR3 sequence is CAWRIGGETQYF. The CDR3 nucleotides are TGTGCCTGGAGGATTGGGGGGGAGACCCAGTACTTC. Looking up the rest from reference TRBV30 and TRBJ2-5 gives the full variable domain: SQTIHQWPATLVQPVGSPLSLECTVEGTSNPNLYWYRQAAGRGLQLLFYSVGIGQISSEVPQNLSASRPQDRQFILSSKKLLLSDSGFYLCAWRIGGETQYFGPGTRLLVL.

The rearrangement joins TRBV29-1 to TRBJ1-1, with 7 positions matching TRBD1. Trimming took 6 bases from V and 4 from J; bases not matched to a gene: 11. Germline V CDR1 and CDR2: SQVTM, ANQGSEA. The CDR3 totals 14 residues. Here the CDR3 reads CSVPGQSSTTEAFF. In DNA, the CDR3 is TGCAGCGTCCCGGGACAGTCGAGTACCACTGAAGCTTTCTTT.

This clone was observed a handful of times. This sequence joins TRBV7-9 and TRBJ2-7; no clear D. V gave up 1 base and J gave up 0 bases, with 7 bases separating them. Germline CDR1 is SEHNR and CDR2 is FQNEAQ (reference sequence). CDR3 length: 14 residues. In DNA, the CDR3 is TGTGCCAGCAGCTTAGACGACATCTCCTACGAGCAGTACTTC. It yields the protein CASSLDDISYEQYF.

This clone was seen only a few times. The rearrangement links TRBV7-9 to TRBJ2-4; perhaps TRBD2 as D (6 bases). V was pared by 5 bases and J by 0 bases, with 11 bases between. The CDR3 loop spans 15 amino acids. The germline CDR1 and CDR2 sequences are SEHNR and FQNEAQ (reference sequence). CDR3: CASSGGRIAKNIQYF. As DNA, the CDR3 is TGTGCCAGCAGCGGGGGGAGGATAGCCAAAAACATTCAGTACTTC.

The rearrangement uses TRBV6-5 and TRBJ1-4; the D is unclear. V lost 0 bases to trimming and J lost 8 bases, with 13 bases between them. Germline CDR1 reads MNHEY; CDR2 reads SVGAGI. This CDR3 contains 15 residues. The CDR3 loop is CASSYSGQVYEKLFF. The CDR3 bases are TGTGCCAGCAGTTACTCGGGTCAGGTTTACGAAAAACTGTTTTTT.

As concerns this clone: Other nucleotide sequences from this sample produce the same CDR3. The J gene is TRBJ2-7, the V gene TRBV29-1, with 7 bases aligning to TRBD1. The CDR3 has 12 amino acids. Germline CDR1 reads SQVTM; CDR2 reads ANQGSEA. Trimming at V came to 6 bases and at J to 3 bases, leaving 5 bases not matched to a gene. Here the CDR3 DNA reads TGCAGCGTCGCGACAGGGAGCTACGAGCAGTACTTC. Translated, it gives CSVATGSYEQYF.

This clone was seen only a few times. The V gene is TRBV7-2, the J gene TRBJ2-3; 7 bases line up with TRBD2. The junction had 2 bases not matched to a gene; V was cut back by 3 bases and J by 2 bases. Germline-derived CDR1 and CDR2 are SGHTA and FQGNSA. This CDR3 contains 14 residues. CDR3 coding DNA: TGTGCCAGCAGCTTCGGGGGGTCCACAGATACGCAGTATTTT. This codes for CASSFGGSTDTQYF.

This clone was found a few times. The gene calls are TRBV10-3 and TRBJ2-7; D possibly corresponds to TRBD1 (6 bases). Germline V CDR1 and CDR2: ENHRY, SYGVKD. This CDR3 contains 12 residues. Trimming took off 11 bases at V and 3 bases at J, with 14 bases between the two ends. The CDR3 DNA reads TGTGCCTCTACGGACAGAGACTACGAGCAGTACTTC. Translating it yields CASTDRDYEQYF.

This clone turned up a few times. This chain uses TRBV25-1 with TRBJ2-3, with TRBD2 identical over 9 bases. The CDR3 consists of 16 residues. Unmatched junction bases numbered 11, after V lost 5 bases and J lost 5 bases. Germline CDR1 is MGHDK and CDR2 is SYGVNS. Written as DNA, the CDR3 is TGTGCCAGCAGTCTGGGCGGGAGGGCCTTGGGAGATACGCAGTATTTT. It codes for CASSLGGRALGDTQYF.

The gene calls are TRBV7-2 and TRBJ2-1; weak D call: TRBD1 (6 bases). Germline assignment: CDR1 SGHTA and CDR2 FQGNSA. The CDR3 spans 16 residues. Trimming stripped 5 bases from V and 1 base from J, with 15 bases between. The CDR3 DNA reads TGTGCCAGCAGCCGCAGGGGAATTGGATCCTACAATGAGCAGTTCTTC. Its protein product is CASSRRGIGSYNEQFF.

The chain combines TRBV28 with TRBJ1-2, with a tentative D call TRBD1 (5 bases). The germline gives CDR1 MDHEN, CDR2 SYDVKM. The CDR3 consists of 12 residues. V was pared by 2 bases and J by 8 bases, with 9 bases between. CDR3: CASSLDSKGYTF. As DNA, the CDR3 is TGTGCCAGCAGTTTAGACAGTAAGGGCTACACCTTC.

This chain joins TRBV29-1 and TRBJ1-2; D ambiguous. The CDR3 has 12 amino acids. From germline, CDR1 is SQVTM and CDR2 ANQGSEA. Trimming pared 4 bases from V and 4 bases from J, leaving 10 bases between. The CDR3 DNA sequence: TGCAGCGTTGTGCGGTCGAGCTATGGCTACACCTTC. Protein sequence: CSVVRSSYGYTF.

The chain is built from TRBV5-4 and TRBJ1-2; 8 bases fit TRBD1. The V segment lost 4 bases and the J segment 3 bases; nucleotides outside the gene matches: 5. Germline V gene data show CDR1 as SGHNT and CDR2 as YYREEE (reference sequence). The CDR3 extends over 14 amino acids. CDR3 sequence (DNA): TGTGCCAGCAGCCCGTTACAGGGGGACTATGGCTACACCTTC. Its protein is CASSPLQGDYGYTF.

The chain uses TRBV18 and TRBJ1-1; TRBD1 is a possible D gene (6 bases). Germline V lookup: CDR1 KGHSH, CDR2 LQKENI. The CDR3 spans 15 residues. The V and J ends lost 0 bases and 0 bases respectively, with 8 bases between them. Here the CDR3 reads CASSPPTGMNTEAFF. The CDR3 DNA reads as TGTGCCAGCTCACCACCCACAGGGATGAACACTGAAGCTTTCTTT.

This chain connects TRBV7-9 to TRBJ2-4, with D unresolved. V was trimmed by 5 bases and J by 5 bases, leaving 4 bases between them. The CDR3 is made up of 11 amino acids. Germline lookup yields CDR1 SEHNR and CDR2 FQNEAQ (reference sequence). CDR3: CASSPENIQYF. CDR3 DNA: TGTGCCAGCAGCCCCGAAAACATTCAGTACTTC. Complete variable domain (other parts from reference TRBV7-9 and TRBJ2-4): DTGVSQNPRHKITKRGQNVTFRCDPISEHNRLYWYRQTLGQGPEFLTYFQNEAQLEKSRLLSDRFSAERPKGSFSTLEIQRTEQGDSAMYLCASSPENIQYFGAGTRLSVL.

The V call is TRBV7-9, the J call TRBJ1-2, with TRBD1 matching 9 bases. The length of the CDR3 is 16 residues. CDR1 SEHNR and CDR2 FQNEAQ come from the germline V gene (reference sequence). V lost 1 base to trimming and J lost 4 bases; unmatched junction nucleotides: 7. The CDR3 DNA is TGTGCCAGCAGCTTAGGAACAGGGGGCGGGAGCTATGGCTACACCTTC. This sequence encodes CASSLGTGGGSYGYTF.